The clone carrying this T cell receptor (beta chain) appeared a few times. The antigen is not known. The CDR3 is 18 amino acids. V lost 0 bases and J lost 1; bases outside the gene matches: 6. Looked up from germline, CDR1 is MNHEY and CDR2 is SVGAGI. Together with a sample-barcoded 5' primer, a J-beta primer mix was included in a second PCR lasting about 7 to 11 cycles. TCRdb re-called the 5' RACE reads with MiXCR, one entry per CDR3 protein. The sample includes over a million distinct CDR3 sequences, more than 40% seen only once; the top ten take 15% to 20%. The data belong to a study of blood T cells in healthy people across ages. Study-wide points: Across the age range, TCR beta diversity per million T cells fell in a roughly linear way. Whereas aged donors had fewer naive CD4+ cells, long-lived donors had more of them and higher diversity.

The chain links TRBV6-5 to TRBJ2-3; TRBD2 agrees at 11 bases. This clonotype was obtained from an older woman in good health. Sequencing was carried out using blood. CDR3 amino acids: CASSYSLAGGPGTDTQYF. In DNA form, the CDR3 reads TGTGCCAGCAGTTACTCTTTAGCGGGAGGGCCTGGCACAGATACGCAGTATTTT.